Sequencing of this TCR beta chain was carried out in a study of control samples from healthy donors and cancer patients. The data were produced by immunoSEQ multiplex PCR, yet TCRdb's version contains in-frame clones alone and is incomplete. The sample has 150,000 to 200,000 clones, 90% seen once. Germline values: CDR1 SGDLS, CDR2 YYNGEE. The CDR3 has 16 residues. V lost 6 bases and J lost 5; bases outside the gene matches: 11. The sequencing sample was made of blood. The chain recombines TRBV9 with TRBJ2-7; the match to TRBD2 covers 13 bases. The receptor was derived from a woman aged 45-59 years in good health. The CDR3 region is CASTKGGLAGVNEQYF. The DNA for the CDR3 is TGTGCCAGCACAAAAGGAGGACTAGCGGGAGTTAACGAGCAGTACTTC. The full variable domain, completed using reference TRBV9 and TRBJ2-7, is DSGVTQTPKHLITATGQRVTLRCSPRSGDLSVYWYQQSLDQGLQFLIQYYNGEERAKGNILERFSAQQFPDLHSELNLSSLELGDSALYFCASTKGGLAGVNEQYFGPGTRLTVT.